These T cell receptor beta chains were read from a single sample in a study of T and B cells in COVID-19 patients. From the multiplex PCR reads, TCRdb called clonotypes with MiXCR, one entry per CDR3 protein. The sample carries around 11,000 distinct CDR3 sequences, around 30% recorded once. The specimen sequenced was blood. The receptors shown here come from a human donor with active COVID-19. Each CDR3 is given with its conserved first and last residue. The D gene is left open where the match is weak. Size is omitted from some rows. Given values are once, few, many or a class for expanded clones.

size,J,V,D,DNA,CDR3
medium-sized,TRBJ2-2,TRBV30,-,TGTGCCTGGGCGTCAGGGCCCACCGGGGAGCTGTTTTTT,CAWASGPTGELFF
-,TRBJ1-5,TRBV6-5,TRBD1,TGTGCCAGCAGTTCTGACAGGGACCTCAATCAGCCCCAGCATTTT,CASSSDRDLNQPQHF
few,TRBJ2-1,TRBV12-3/TRBV12-4,TRBD2,TGTGCCAGCAGTCCCCGGGATAGCGGGGGGGCACTGTACAATGAGCAGTTCTTC,CASSPRDSGGALYNEQFF
medium-sized,TRBJ2-7,TRBV18,TRBD2,TGTGCCAGCTCGCGGGGGGACTCCTACGAGCAGTACTTC,CASSRGDSYEQYF
medium-sized,TRBJ1-2,TRBV29-1,TRBD1,TGCAGCGTTTTACATCGGTGGACACCCTCCTCGGACAGGATTAGCTATGGCTACACCTTC,CSVLHRWTPSSDRISYGYTF
few,TRBJ1-6,TRBV7-9,-,TGTGCCAGCAGCCAAGGACAGCCAAGTAATTCACCCCTCCACTTT,CASSQGQPSNSPLHF
-,TRBJ1-6,TRBV6-4,-,TGTGCCTACACTAGGCGGGGGCTAAAAGATAATTCACCCCTCCACTTT,CAYTRRGLKDNSPLHF
few,TRBJ1-1,TRBV6-5,-,TGTGCCAGCAGCTACACTAGGGTGAACACTGAAGCTTTCTTT,CASSYTRVNTEAFF
few,TRBJ1-1,TRBV5-6,TRBD1,TGTGCCAGCAGCCAAGGGACAGGGAGTGCGGCAGCTTTCTTT,CASSQGTGSAAAFF
medium-sized,TRBJ2-7,TRBV6-2/TRBV6-3,-,TGTGCCAGCAGTGCCGGCAATTACGAGCAGTACTTC,CASSAGNYEQYF
medium-sized,TRBJ1-4,TRBV19,-,TGTGCCAGTAGTATAGGGGGACAAAAACTGTTTTTT,CASSIGGQKLFF
-,TRBJ2-1,TRBV7-9,-,TGTGCCAGCAGCTACACCGGGCCCCACAATGAGCAGTTCTTC,CASSYTGPHNEQFF
few,TRBJ2-2,TRBV7-9,TRBD1,TGTGCCAGCAGTCTAAAGGGGGGACAGGGTGTCACCGGGGAGCTGTTTTTT,CASSLKGGQGVTGELFF
-,TRBJ1-5,TRBV20-1,TRBD1,TGCAGTGCCCAAACAGGGGGCGGCAATCAGCCCCAGCATTTT,CSAQTGGGNQPQHF
-,TRBJ2-5,TRBV11-2,TRBD2,TGTGCCAGCAGCTTGAGCGGGGGGGAAGAGACCCAGTACTTC,CASSLSGGEETQYF
-,TRBJ2-1,TRBV7-5,-,-,CISVPAAPGPTCGNEQFF
few,TRBJ2-5,TRBV30,-,TGTGCCTGGAGTGGACAGGGAGGAGAGACCCAGTACTTC,CAWSGQGGETQYF
-,TRBJ2-5,TRBV6-2/TRBV6-3,-,TGTGCCAGCAGTTACAGGCAGGGGTGGTACCAAGAGACCCAGTACTTC,CASSYRQGWYQETQYF
-,TRBJ2-1,TRBV20-1,TRBD2,TGCAGTGCTAGTTCGGGACTAGCCTACAATGAGCAGTTCTTC,CSASSGLAYNEQFF
medium-sized,TRBJ1-1,TRBV19,TRBD1,TGTGCCAGTACCACGGACAGGGTTACTGAAGCTTTCTTT,CASTTDRVTEAFF
-,TRBJ2-7,TRBV7-6,-,TGTGCCAGCAGCTTGGACCGAGACTCCTACGAGCAGTACTTC,CASSLDRDSYEQYF
medium-sized,TRBJ2-6,TRBV30,-,TGTGCCTGGAAACTATCTGGGGCCAACGTCCTGACTTTC,CAWKLSGANVLTF
medium-sized,TRBJ2-3,TRBV6-6,-,TGTGCCAGCAGGCCCCGGGACAGCACAGATACGCAGTATTTT,CASRPRDSTDTQYF
medium-sized,TRBJ2-5,TRBV19,TRBD2,TGTGCCAGTAGTGCTCAGGGAGGGGAGACCCAGTACTTC,CASSAQGGETQYF
few,TRBJ1-6,TRBV20-1,TRBD1,TGCAGTGCTAGGCCCCGGGACAGACCGTATAATTCACCCCTCCACTTT,CSARPRDRPYNSPLHF
few,TRBJ1-1,TRBV10-3,TRBD1,TGTGCCATCAGTGAGTCTGGGACAGGGGATCCCACTGAAGCTTTCTTT,CAISESGTGDPTEAFF
medium-sized,TRBJ2-3,TRBV18,-,TGTGCCAGCTCATCTCTAGATACGCAGTATTTT,CASSSLDTQYF
few,TRBJ1-1,TRBV19,-,TGTGCCAGTAGTATGAGGGAGGGATCGTCTGAAGCTTTCTTT,CASSMREGSSEAFF
-,TRBJ2-3,TRBV6-2/TRBV6-3,-,TGTGCCAGCAGATTTGGTTTTAACACAGATACGCAGTATTTT,CASRFGFNTDTQYF
-,TRBJ1-1,TRBV30,-,TGTGCCTGCGGAATTATAGGGAACACTGAAGCTTTCTTT,CACGIIGNTEAFF
-,TRBJ1-4,TRBV15,-,TGTGCCACCAGCAGAGCCTTTGCAACTAATGAAAAACTGTTTTTT,CATSRAFATNEKLFF
-,TRBJ2-1,TRBV6-5,-,TGTGCCAGCTGTTACTCGCGGGGTTCCTACAATGAGCAGTTCTTC,CASCYSRGSYNEQFF
medium-sized,TRBJ2-1,TRBV15,-,TGTGCCACCAGCAGAGTTCGGTACTCCTACAATGAGCAGTTCTTC,CATSRVRYSYNEQFF
-,TRBJ1-6,TRBV30,-,TGTGCCTGGAATTGGGGCGCGGAAAATTCACCCCTCCACTTT,CAWNWGAENSPLHF
-,TRBJ2-2,TRBV20-1,-,TGCAGTGCTAGAGGGTCGGGTCGGGAGCTGTTTTTT,CSARGSGRELFF
few,TRBJ1-2,TRBV11-1,-,TGTGCCAGCAGTGAGGGCGTACCTAACTATGGCTACACCTTC,CASSEGVPNYGYTF
medium-sized,TRBJ1-3,TRBV29-1,-,TGCAGCGTAACCGCACCCGGGGCAGCCGCTCTGGGAAACACCATATATTTT,CSVTAPGAAALGNTIYF
medium-sized,TRBJ2-1,TRBV6-2/TRBV6-3,-,TGTGCCAGCAGTTACACGGCAGGGATCCCCTACAATGAGCAGTTCTTC,CASSYTAGIPYNEQFF
-,TRBJ2-1,TRBV12-3/TRBV12-4,TRBD2,TGTGCCAGCAGGCCCGGGGGGGCCTCAAAAAATGAGCAGTTCTTC,CASRPGGASKNEQFF